This entry lists 18 T cell receptor beta chains sequenced from one sample in a study of quantifying T cell responses using KT2 cells. The wider study: cDNA was made from DNase-treated RNA using alpha and beta constant primers.

The cDNA 3' end received a ligated oligonucleotide with a UMI. An equimolar mix of RC1.1 and RC1.2 primed the beta chain across TRBC1 and TRBC2. TCRdb re-called the UMI-ligation and nested PCR reads through MiXCR, storing one row per CDR3 protein. The table includes 25,000 to 40,000 distinct CDR3 sequences, 10% detected once. Input material: PBMCs spiked with cells of the T cell clone KT2. The origin of the receptors is a human donor.

This clonotype has a handful of counts. The CDR3 region is CAISAGGGRTEAFF. DNA for the CDR3: TGTGCCATCAGTGCGGGGGGAGGGAGGACTGAAGCTTTCTTT. This chain joins TRBV10-3 and TRBJ1-1, with D perhaps TRBD1 (5 bases). The CDR3 sequence is 14 residues long. Trimming left V 4 bases short and J 5 bases short, with 14 bases between. CDR1 is ENHRY, CDR2 SYGVKD, per germline.

This clonotype was detected a few times. The chain has TRBV10-2 and TRBJ1-1; D gene unclear. V lost 6 bases, J lost 3 bases, and 5 bases lay in between. The CDR3 length is 11 residues. Germline V gives CDR1 WSHSY, CDR2 SAAADI. CDR3 DNA: TGCGCCAGCAGACGGGACACTGAAGCTTTCTTT. Its protein is CASRRDTEAFF.

This clonotype was picked up a small number of times. V and J are TRBV7-9 and TRBJ1-1; D possibly corresponds to TRBD1 (6 bases). Trimming stripped 3 bases from V and 0 bases from J, with 11 bases between. The CDR3 is 15 amino acids. Germline V gene lookup returns CDR1 SEHNR and CDR2 FQNEAQ (reference sequence). In DNA, the CDR3 is TGTGCCAGCAGCTTTATGGGGGGCTTGAACACTGAAGCTTTCTTT. This sequence encodes CASSFMGGLNTEAFF.

The table lists this clonotype with many counts. V gene TRBV20-1 combines with J gene TRBJ2-7, with D perhaps TRBD2 (5 bases). V gave up 1 base and J gave up 4 bases, with 11 bases separating them. Germline-derived CDR1 and CDR2 are DFQATT and SNEGSKA (reference sequence). CDR3 length: 13 residues. The CDR3 spells CSARVTSAYEQYF. The CDR3, as DNA: TGCAGTGCTAGAGTAACTAGTGCGTACGAGCAGTACTTC.

This clonotype was recorded a few times. The rearrangement uses TRBV28 and TRBJ2-3, with 15 bases aligning to TRBD2. V was clipped by 4 bases and J by 2 bases; unmatched bases: 7. The CDR3 has 18 residues. Germline values: CDR1 MDHEN, CDR2 SYDVKM. CDR3 DNA sequence: TGTGCCAGCAGTTCACCCGGGACTAGCGGGAGGAACACAGATACGCAGTATTTT. Translation: CASSSPGTSGRNTDTQYF.

This clonotype appeared a few times. The gene calls are TRBV19 and TRBJ1-2; D unresolved. Germline V gene lookup returns CDR1 LNHDA and CDR2 SQIVND (reference sequence). CDR3 length equals 13 residues. Trimming removed 2 bases from V and 6 bases from J, with 10 bases in between. Written as DNA, the CDR3 is TGTGCCAGTAGTATAACTCCGGGAAATGGCTACACCTTC. It specifies CASSITPGNGYTF.

This clonotype was seen a handful of times. The chain recombines TRBV3-1 with TRBJ1-1; D is undetermined. CDR1 and CDR2 (germline): LGHDT, YNNKEL (reference sequence). This CDR3 has 16 residues. V dropped 4 bases and J dropped 1 base, with 16 bases sitting between them. CDR3 nucleotides: TGTGCCAGCAGCCCGAGGCCTTTTGGCCCGAACACTGAAGCTTTCTTT. Its protein is CASSPRPFGPNTEAFF.

The sample holds many counts of this clonotype. The chain combines TRBV20-1 with TRBJ1-2; TRBD1 aligns across 7 bases. Germline V gives CDR1 DFQATT, CDR2 SNEGSKA (reference sequence). The CDR3 runs 13 residues. The CDR3 protein is CSASDHRGYGYTF. The DNA of the CDR3 is TGCAGCGCCTCCGATCACAGGGGCTATGGCTACACCTTC.

This clonotype was seen ten or more times. V is TRBV20-1 and J is TRBJ2-7; 11 bases agree with TRBD1. CDR1 and CDR2 from the germline V gene are DFQATT and SNEGSKA (reference sequence). J was trimmed by 3 bases and V by 4 bases; bases with no gene match: 11. This CDR3 is built from 16 residues. CDR3 protein: CSATSNRDRGYYEQYF. In DNA, the CDR3 is TGCAGTGCTACCTCCAACCGGGACAGGGGGTACTACGAGCAGTACTTC.

This clonotype was detected ten times or more. This sequence joins TRBV9 and TRBJ2-7; possibly TRBD2 for D (5 bases). CDR3 length equals 15 residues. Trimming cost V 0 bases and J 4 bases, with 14 bases left between them. Germline CDR1 is SGDLS and CDR2 is YYNGEE. Here the CDR3 reads CASSVGVGGTYEQYF. As DNA, the CDR3 is TGTGCCAGCAGCGTAGGCGTTGGAGGTACTTACGAGCAGTACTTC.

This clonotype is deemed medium-sized. The chain employs TRBV29-1 and TRBJ1-1; D uncertain. The V and J ends lost 7 bases and 4 bases respectively, with 13 bases between them. The germline V gene encodes CDR1 SQVTM and CDR2 ANQGSEA. The CDR3 has 12 residues. In nucleotides, the CDR3 is TGCAGCGCCGGACCCGAGGGCACTGAAGCTTTCTTT. Its protein product is CSAGPEGTEAFF.

This clonotype turned up a few times. The chain links TRBV3-1 to TRBJ2-7, with no clear D. The CDR3 totals 15 residues. V lost 0 bases, J lost 2 bases, and 11 bases lay in between. The germline V gene encodes CDR1 LGHDT and CDR2 YNNKEL (reference sequence). The CDR3 spells CASSQDTYKPYEQYF. CDR3 nucleotides: TGTGCCAGCAGCCAAGATACGTACAAGCCCTACGAGCAGTACTTC.

The sample holds a few counts of this clonotype. The V call is TRBV11-2, the J call TRBJ2-3, with D maybe TRBD2 (6 bases). Deletions cut 6 bases from V and 2 bases from J, with 15 bases between. CDR3 length: 15 residues. CDR1 is SGHAT and CDR2 is FQNNGV in the germline V gene. In nucleotides, the CDR3 is TGTGCCAGCAGGCCTATAGCGGAGTTCACAGATACGCAGTATTTT. As protein: CASRPIAEFTDTQYF.

This clonotype was detected ten times or more. The chain has TRBV10-1 and TRBJ1-1; weak D call: TRBD1 (6 bases). The germline gives CDR1 WNHNN, CDR2 SYGVQD (reference sequence). This CDR3 has 14 residues. Between the trimmed V and J ends, which lost 2 bases and 5 bases, there was a span of 12 bases. The CDR3 DNA is TGCGCCAGCAGTGAGCAACAGGGTGGGACTGAAGCTTTCTTT. It yields the protein CASSEQQGGTEAFF.

This clonotype was counted many times. The chain links TRBV7-6 to TRBJ2-7, with 10 positions matching TRBD1. This CDR3 comprises 15 residues. The germline CDR1 and CDR2 sequences are SGHVS and FNYEAQ. Trimming took 5 bases from V and 1 from J; bases not matched to a gene: 5. This CDR3 is CASSLGTGASYEQYF. The DNA for the CDR3 is TGTGCCAGCAGCCTGGGGACAGGGGCTTCCTACGAGCAGTACTTC.

In its sample, this clonotype was seen many times. This chain uses TRBV6-4 with TRBJ2-1, with 8 positions matching TRBD2. From germline, CDR1 is MRHNA and CDR2 SNTAGT. The CDR3 runs 15 residues. Trimming removed 3 bases from V and 4 bases from J; junction bases left unmatched: 5. The CDR3: CASSEGSGVYNEQFF. As DNA, the CDR3 is TGTGCCAGCAGTGAGGGTAGCGGGGTGTACAATGAGCAGTTCTTC.

This clonotype has only a few counts. The chain has TRBV5-5 and TRBJ2-1; TRBD2 agrees at 9 bases. This CDR3 has 16 amino acids. J was trimmed by 3 bases and V by 1 base; bases with no gene match: 5. Per germline, CDR1 SGHKS and CDR2 YYEKEE (reference sequence). CDR3 DNA: TGTGCCAGCAGCTTGCACGGCGGGGGGGACTACAATGAGCAGTTCTTC. It codes for CASSLHGGGDYNEQFF.

This clonotype was counted ten times or more. The chain has TRBV4-3 and TRBJ2-6; D may match TRBD1 or TRBD2 (6 bases each). V was clipped by 0 bases and J by 1 base, with 10 bases between them. The CDR3 is 17 amino acids. Germline CDR1 reads LGHNA; CDR2 reads YSLEER. DNA of the CDR3: TGCGCCAGCAGCCAAGACGGAGGGGGATCTGGGGCCAACGTCCTGACTTTC. As protein: CASSQDGGGSGANVLTF.